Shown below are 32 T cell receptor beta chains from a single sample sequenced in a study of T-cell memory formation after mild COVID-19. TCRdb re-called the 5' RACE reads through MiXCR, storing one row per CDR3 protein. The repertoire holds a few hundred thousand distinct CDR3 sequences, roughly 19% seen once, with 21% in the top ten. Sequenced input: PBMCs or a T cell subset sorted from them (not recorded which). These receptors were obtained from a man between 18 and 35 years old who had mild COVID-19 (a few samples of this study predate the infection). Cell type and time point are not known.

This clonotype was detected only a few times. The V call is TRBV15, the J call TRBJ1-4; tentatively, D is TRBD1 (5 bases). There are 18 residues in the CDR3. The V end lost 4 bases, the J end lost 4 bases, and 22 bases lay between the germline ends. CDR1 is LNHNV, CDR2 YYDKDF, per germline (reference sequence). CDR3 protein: CATSTADPGRTYNEKLFF. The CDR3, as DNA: TGTGCCACCAGCACAGCGGACCCGGGACGGACCTATAATGAAAAACTGTTTTTT.

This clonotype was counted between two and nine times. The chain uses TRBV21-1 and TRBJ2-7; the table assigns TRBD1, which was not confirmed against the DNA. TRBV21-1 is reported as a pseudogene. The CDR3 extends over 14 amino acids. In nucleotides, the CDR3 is TGTGCCAGCAATCTTCCGGGATTCGTATACGAGCAGTACTTC. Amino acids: CASNLPGFVYEQYF.

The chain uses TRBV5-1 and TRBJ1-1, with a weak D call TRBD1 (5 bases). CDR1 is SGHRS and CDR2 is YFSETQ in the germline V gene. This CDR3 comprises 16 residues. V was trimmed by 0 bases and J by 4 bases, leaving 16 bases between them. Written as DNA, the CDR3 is TGCGCCAGCAGCTTGGCCGGGGGAGCGGGAAGCACTGAAGCTTTCTTT. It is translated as CASSLAGGAGSTEAFF.

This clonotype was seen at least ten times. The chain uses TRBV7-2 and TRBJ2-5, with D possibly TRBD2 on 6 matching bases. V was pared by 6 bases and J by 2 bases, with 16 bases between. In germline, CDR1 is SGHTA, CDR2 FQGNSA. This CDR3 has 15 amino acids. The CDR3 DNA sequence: TGTGCCAGCAGTGGGGCGGCGGGGCGGCAAGAGACCCAGTACTTC. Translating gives CASSGAAGRQETQYF. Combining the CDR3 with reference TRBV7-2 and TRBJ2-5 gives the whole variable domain GAGVSQSPSNKVTEKGKDVELRCDPISGHTALYWYRQSLGQGLEFLIYFQGNSAPDKSGLPSDRFSAERTGGSVSTLTIQRTQQEDSAVYLCASSGAAGRQETQYFGPGTRLLVL.

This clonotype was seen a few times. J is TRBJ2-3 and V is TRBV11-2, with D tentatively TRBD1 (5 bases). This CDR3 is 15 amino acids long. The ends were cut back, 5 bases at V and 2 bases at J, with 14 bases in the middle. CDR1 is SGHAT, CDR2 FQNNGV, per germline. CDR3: CASSPPDRITDTQYF. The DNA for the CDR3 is TGTGCCAGCAGCCCCCCCGACAGAATCACAGATACGCAGTATTTT.

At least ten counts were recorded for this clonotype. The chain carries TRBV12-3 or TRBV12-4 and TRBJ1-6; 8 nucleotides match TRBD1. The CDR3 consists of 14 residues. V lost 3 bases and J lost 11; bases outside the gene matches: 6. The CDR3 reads CASSLTGDAAPLHF. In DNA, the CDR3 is TGTGCCAGCAGTTTGACAGGGGATGCCGCACCCCTCCACTTT.

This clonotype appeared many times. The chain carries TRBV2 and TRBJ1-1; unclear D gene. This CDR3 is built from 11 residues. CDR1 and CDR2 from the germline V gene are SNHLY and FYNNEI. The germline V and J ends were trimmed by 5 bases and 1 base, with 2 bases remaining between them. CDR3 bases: TGTGCCAGCAGTCAGAACACTGAAGCTTTCTTT. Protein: CASSQNTEAFF.

The CDR3 nucleotides are TGTGCCAGCAGCCCTAATCTTTCAGATACGCAGTATTTT. Translation gives CASSPNLSDTQYF. The V call is TRBV11-2, the J call TRBJ2-3; D unclear. The V end lost 5 bases, the J end lost 4 bases, and 10 bases lay between the germline ends. This CDR3 contains 13 residues. CDR1 is SGHAT, CDR2 FQNNGV, per germline.

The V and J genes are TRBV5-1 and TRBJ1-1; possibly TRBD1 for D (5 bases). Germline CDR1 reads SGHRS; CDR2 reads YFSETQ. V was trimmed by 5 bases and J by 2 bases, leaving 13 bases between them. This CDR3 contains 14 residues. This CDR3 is CASRKDRDNTEAFF. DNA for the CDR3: TGCGCCAGCAGAAAAGACAGAGACAACACTGAAGCTTTCTTT.

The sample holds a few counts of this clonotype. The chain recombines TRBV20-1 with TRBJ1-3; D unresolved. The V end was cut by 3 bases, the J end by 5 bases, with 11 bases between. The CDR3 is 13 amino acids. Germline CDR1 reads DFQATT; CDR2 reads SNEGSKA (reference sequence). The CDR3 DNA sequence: TGCAGTGCTAGTACGGGGTCGAGAAACACCATATATTTT. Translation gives CSASTGSRNTIYF.

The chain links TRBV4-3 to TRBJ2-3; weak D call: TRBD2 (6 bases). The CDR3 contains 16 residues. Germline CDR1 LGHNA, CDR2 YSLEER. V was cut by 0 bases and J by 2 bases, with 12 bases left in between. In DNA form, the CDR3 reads TGCGCCAGCAGCCAAGATTCCGCGGGAACCACAGATACGCAGTATTTT. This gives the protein CASSQDSAGTTDTQYF.

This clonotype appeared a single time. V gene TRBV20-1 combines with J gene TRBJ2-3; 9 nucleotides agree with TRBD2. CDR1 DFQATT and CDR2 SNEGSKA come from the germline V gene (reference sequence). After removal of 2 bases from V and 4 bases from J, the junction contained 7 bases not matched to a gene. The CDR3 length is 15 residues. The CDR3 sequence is CSARPAGGFSDTQYF. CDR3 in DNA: TGCAGTGCTAGACCCGCGGGGGGGTTTTCAGATACGCAGTATTTT.

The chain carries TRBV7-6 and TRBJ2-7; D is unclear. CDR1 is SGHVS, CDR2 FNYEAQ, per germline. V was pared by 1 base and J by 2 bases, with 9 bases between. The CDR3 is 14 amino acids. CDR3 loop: CASSLGDGTYEQYV. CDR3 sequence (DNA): TGTGCCAGCAGCTTAGGTGACGGAACCTACGAGCAGTACGTC.

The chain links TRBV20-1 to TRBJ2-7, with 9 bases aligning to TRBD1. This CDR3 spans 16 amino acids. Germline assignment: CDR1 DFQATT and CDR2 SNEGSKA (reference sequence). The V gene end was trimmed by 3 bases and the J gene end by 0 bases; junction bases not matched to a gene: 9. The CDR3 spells CSASRTGVFYSYEQYF. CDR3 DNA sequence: TGCAGTGCTAGCCGGACAGGGGTCTTCTACTCCTACGAGCAGTACTTC.

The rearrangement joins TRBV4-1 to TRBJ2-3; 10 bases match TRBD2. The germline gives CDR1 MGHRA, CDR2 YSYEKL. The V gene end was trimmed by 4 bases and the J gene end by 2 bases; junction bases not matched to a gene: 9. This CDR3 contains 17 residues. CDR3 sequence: CASSPDSGGLSTDTQYF. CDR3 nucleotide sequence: TGCGCCAGCAGCCCCGATAGCGGGGGGCTTTCCACAGATACGCAGTATTTT.

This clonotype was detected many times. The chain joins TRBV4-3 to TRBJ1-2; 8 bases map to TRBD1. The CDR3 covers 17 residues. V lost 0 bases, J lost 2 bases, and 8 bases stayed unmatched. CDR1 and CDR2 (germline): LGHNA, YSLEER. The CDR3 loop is CASSQDWQGAVNYGYTF. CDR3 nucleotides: TGCGCCAGCAGCCAAGATTGGCAGGGGGCTGTAAACTATGGCTACACCTTC.

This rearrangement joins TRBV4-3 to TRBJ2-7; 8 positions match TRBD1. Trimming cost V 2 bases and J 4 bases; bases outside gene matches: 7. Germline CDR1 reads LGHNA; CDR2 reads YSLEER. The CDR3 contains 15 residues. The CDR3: CASSQYLTGGYEQYF. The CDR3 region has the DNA TGCGCCAGCAGCCAATACTTAACAGGGGGATACGAGCAGTACTTC.

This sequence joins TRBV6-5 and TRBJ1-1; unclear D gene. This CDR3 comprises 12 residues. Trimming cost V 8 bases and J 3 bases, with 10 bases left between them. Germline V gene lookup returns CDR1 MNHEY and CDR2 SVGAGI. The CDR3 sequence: CASGNGDTEAFF. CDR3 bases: TGTGCCAGCGGAAATGGCGACACTGAAGCTTTCTTT.

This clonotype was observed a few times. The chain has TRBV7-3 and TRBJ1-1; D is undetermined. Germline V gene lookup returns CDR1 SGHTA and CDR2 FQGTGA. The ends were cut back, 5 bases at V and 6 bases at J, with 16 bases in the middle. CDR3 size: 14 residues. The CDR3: CASSPTSNSPEAFF. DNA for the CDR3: TGTGCCAGCAGCCCTACATCGAACTCCCCTGAAGCTTTCTTT.

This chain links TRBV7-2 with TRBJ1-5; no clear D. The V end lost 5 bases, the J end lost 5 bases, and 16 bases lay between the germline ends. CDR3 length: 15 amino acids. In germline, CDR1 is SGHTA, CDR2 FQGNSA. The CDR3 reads CASSPRAEAYQPQHF. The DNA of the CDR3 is TGTGCCAGCAGCCCCCGGGCCGAGGCATATCAGCCCCAGCATTTT.

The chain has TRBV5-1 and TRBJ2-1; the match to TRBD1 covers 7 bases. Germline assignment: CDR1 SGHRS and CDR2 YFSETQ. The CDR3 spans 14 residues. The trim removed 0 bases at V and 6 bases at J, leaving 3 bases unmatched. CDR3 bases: TGCGCCAGCAGCTTGGCAGGGACAGTCAATGAGCAGTTCTTC. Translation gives CASSLAGTVNEQFF.

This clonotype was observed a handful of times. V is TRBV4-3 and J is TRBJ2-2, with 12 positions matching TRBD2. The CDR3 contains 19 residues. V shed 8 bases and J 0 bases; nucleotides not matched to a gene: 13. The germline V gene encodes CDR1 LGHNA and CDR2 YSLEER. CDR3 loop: CASSERIGLAGSNTGELFF. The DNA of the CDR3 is TGCGCCAGCTCAGAACGAATAGGACTAGCGGGATCGAACACCGGGGAGCTGTTTTTT.

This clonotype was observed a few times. CDR3: CASRGTGPGELFF. The CDR3 DNA reads TGTGCCAGCAGGGGGACAGGGCCCGGGGAGCTGTTTTTT. The chain carries TRBV12-3 or TRBV12-4 and TRBJ2-2; 9 bases agree with TRBD1. Trimming cost V 6 bases and J 6 bases; bases outside gene matches: 2. The CDR3 covers 13 residues.

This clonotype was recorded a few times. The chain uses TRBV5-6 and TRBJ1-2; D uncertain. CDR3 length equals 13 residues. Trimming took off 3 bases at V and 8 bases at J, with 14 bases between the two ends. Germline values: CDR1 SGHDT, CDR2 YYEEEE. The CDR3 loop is CASSSYRAGGYTF. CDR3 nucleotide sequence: TGTGCCAGCAGCTCATACCGGGCCGGGGGCTACACCTTC.

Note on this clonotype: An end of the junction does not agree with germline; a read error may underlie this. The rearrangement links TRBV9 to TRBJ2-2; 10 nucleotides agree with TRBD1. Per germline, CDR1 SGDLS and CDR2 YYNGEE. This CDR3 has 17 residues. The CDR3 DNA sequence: TGTGCCAGCAGCGAGACCGGGACAGGGGCAAACACCGGGGAGCTGATTTTT. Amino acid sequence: CASSETGTGANTGELIF.

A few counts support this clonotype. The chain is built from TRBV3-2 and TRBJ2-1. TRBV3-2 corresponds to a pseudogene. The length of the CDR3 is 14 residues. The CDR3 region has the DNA TGTGCCAGCAGCTTGGGGTGGGTACACGATGAGCAGTTCTTC. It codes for CASSLGWVHDEQFF.

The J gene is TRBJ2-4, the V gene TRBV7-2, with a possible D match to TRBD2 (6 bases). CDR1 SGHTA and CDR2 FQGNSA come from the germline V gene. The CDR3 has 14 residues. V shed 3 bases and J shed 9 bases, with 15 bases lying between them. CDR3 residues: CASSFAEGEAIQYF. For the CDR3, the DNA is TGTGCCAGCAGCTTCGCTGAAGGGGAGGCCATTCAGTACTTC.

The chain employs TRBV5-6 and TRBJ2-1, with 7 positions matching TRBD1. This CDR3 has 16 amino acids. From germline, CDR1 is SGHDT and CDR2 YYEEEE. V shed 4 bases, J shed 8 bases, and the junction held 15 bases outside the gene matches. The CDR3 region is CASSERTGQRVDEQFF. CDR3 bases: TGTGCCAGCAGCGAAAGGACAGGCCAAAGGGTCGATGAGCAGTTCTTC.

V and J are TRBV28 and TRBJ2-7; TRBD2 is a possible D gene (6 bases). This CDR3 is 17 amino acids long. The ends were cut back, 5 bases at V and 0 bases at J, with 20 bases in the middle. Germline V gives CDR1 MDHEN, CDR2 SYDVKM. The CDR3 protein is CASSPGRGTSISYEQYV. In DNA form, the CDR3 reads TGTGCCAGCAGTCCGGGACGGGGGACTTCTATCTCCTACGAGCAGTACGTC.

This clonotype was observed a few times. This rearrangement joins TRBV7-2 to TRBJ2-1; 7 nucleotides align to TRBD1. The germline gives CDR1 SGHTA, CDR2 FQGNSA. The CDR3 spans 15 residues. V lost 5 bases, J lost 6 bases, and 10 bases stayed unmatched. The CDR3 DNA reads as TGTGCCAGCAGCACGCAGACAGGGTCGGTCAATGAGCAGTTCTTC. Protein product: CASSTQTGSVNEQFF.

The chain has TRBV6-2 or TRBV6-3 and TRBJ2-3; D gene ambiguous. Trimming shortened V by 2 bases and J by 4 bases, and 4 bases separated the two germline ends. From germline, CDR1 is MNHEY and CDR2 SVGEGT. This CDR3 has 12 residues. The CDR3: CASSYVSDTQYF. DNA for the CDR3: TGTGCCAGCAGTTACGTCTCAGATACGCAGTATTTT.

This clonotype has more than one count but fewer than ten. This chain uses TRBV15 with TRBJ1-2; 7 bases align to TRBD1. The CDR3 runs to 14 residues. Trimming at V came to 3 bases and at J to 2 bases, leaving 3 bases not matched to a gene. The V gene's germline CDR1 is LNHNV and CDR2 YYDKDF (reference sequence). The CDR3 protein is CATSSRDSNYGYTF. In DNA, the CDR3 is TGTGCCACCAGCAGTAGGGACAGCAACTATGGCTACACCTTC.